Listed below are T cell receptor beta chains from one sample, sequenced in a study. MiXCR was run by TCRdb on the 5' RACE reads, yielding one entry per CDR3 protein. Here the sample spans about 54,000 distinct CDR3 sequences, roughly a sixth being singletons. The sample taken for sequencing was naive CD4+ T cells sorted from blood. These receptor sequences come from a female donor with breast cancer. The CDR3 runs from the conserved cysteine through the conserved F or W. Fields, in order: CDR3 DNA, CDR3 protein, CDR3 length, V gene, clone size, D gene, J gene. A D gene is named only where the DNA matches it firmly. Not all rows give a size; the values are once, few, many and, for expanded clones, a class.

TGTGCCAGCAGCCCCGGGGGGTCCTACAATGAGCAGTTCTTC | CASSPGGSYNEQFF | 14 | TRBV12-3/TRBV12-4 | few | TRBD2 | TRBJ2-1
TGCGCCAGCAGCTTGGATGGGGAAATGCAGCCCCAGCATTTT | CASSLDGEMQPQHF | 14 | TRBV5-1 | many | NA | TRBJ1-5
TGCAGTGCTATTGGGGGCGAAGAGACCCAGTACTTC | CSAIGGEETQYF | 12 | TRBV20-1 | NA | NA | TRBJ2-5
TGTGCCAGCAGCCAAGCCGGGACAGGGGGCTGGAGTTCACCCCTCCACTTT | CASSQAGTGGWSSPLHF | 17 | TRBV7-8 | NA | TRBD1 | TRBJ1-6
TGCGCCAGCAGCTCGCAAGAGACCCAGTACTTC | CASSSQETQYF | 11 | TRBV5-1 | NA | NA | TRBJ2-5
TGTGCCAGCAGTAAAGCCGGGACCCTCTACGAGCAGTACTTC | CASSKAGTLYEQYF | 14 | TRBV6-2/TRBV6-3 | many | NA | TRBJ2-7
TGCAGTGCTAGAGATGTGACGGGAGCCGGTTACGAGCAGTACTTC | CSARDVTGAGYEQYF | 15 | TRBV20-1 | many | NA | TRBJ2-7
TGTGCCAGCAGTTCCTGGGTCCGGAACTATGGCTACACCTTC | CASSSWVRNYGYTF | 14 | TRBV6-2/TRBV6-3 | many | NA | TRBJ1-2
TGTGCCAGCTCACCAAATGAAAAACACCGGTACGAGCAGTACTTC | CASSPNEKHRYEQYF | 15 | TRBV18 | NA | NA | TRBJ2-7
TGCAGTGCTAGAGATTGGGCGGAAAGGTACCAAGAGACCCAGTACTTC | CSARDWAERYQETQYF | 16 | TRBV20-1 | many | NA | TRBJ2-5
TGCAGTGGGGTTGTTGGGGATTTGAGGTTTTTT | CSGVVGDLRFF | 11 | TRBV20-1 | NA | NA | TRBJ1-6
TGTGCTAGCAGTCCGACAGGGGCGGCTGGTGAAAAACTGTTTTTT | CASSPTGAAGEKLFF | 15 | TRBV7-7 | many | TRBD1 | TRBJ1-4
TGTGCCAGCAGCTACTCTCAGGGCACAGATACGCAGTATTTT | CASSYSQGTDTQYF | 14 | TRBV7-9 | NA | NA | TRBJ2-3
TGTGCCAGCAGCCCCCGGGAGCGGGAGAGGGAAAATGAGCAGTTCTTC | CASSPRERERENEQFF | 16 | TRBV7-9 | NA | TRBD2 | TRBJ2-1
TGTGCCAGCAGCCACGCCGGGACAGGGGTGGATGGCTACACCTTC | CASSHAGTGVDGYTF | 15 | TRBV3-1 | NA | TRBD1 | TRBJ1-2
TGCGCCAGCAGCGGGGAGGGAGGCACAGATACGCAGTATTTT | CASSGEGGTDTQYF | 14 | TRBV5-1 | NA | TRBD2 | TRBJ2-3
TGTGCCAGCAGCTTAACGGTGGGGCTCCTATGGACCGGGGAGCTGTTTTTT | CASSLTVGLLWTGELFF | 17 | TRBV11-3 | NA | NA | TRBJ2-2
TGTGCCAGCAGCCCCCGACCCCCTCTTCCTCAGCGGTCGTGGGGCAAGACCCAGTACTTC | CASSPRPPLPQRSWGKTQYF | 20 | TRBV3-1 | few | NA | TRBJ2-5
TGTGCCAGCAGCCGTACGGGCGGCCGCGAAGACTACTATGGCTACACCTTC | CASSRTGGREDYYGYTF | 17 | TRBV5-5 | once | NA | TRBJ1-2
TGCGCCAGCAGCACCCCTGGGGGCATGGACACTGAAGCTTTCTTT | CASSTPGGMDTEAFF | 15 | TRBV5-1 | NA | NA | TRBJ1-1
TGCGCCAGCAGGTTTGGGCTAGTGGAAACTGAAGCTTTCTTT | CASRFGLVETEAFF | 14 | TRBV5-1 | few | NA | TRBJ1-1
TGTGCCAGCAGCTTGGCGCCTTTCACAGATACGCAGTATTTT | CASSLAPFTDTQYF | 14 | TRBV5-5 | few | NA | TRBJ2-3
TGTGCCAGCACACTAAGACCACTAGCGCAGGGGAATGAGCAGTTCTTC | CASTLRPLAQGNEQFF | 16 | TRBV5-1 | few | NA | TRBJ2-1
TGCAGCTCGGAAGGGAGAGGAGGCACAGATACGCAGTATTTT | CSSEGRGGTDTQYF | 14 | TRBV29-1 | NA | NA | TRBJ2-3
TGTGCCACCAGCGTGGGACTAGCGGGGAGCACAGATACGCAGTATTTT | CATSVGLAGSTDTQYF | 16 | TRBV15 | many | TRBD2 | TRBJ2-3
TGTGCCTGGACATCGTGGTTGGGTCAGCCCCAGCATTTT | CAWTSWLGQPQHF | 13 | TRBV30 | NA | NA | TRBJ1-5
TGTGCCAGCAGCAAACCGCCGGGACAGGGGGCCGGGGAGCTGTTTTTT | CASSKPPGQGAGELFF | 16 | TRBV7-9 | many | TRBD1 | TRBJ2-2
TGTGCCAGCAGCTTAACCGGGACTTTCGACGAGCAGTACTTC | CASSLTGTFDEQYF | 14 | TRBV11-3 | NA | NA | TRBJ2-7
TGCGCCAGCAGCTTGGCCGGATGGAACACTGAAGCTTTCTTT | CASSLAGWNTEAFF | 14 | TRBV5-1 | few | NA | TRBJ1-1
TGCGCCAGCAGCCGGGACAGCGGGGAAAAACTGTTTTTT | CASSRDSGEKLFF | 13 | TRBV5-1 | NA | TRBD1 | TRBJ1-4
TGTGCCAGCAGGATGGAGGACTACGAGCAGTACTTC | CASRMEDYEQYF | 12 | TRBV2 | few | NA | TRBJ2-7
TGCGCCAGCAGCCAAGGAGGAATTGGGGGGCCACACGCGAACACCGGGGAGCTGTTTTTT | CASSQGGIGGPHANTGELFF | 20 | TRBV4-1 | NA | NA | TRBJ2-2
TGTGCCAGCAGCCCTTCAAGGGGTCAGGGAGGATGGGGCACTGAAGCTTTCTTT | CASSPSRGQGGWGTEAFF | 18 | TRBV9 | few | NA | TRBJ1-1
TGCAGTGCCACGGAACCCCTAAATGAAAAACTGTTTTTT | CSATEPLNEKLFF | 13 | TRBV20-1 | NA | NA | TRBJ1-4
TGTGCCAGCAGCCAAGATCTCTCCAGGGGCCCGAACACCGGGGAGCTGTTTTTT | CASSQDLSRGPNTGELFF | 18 | TRBV4-2 | many | NA | TRBJ2-2
TGCAGTGCTGTACAGGGGGCCGATGGCTACACCTTC | CSAVQGADGYTF | 12 | TRBV20-1 | many | TRBD1 | TRBJ1-2
TGTGCCAGCAGCCCGGCAACTAATGAAAAACTGTTTTTT | CASSPATNEKLFF | 13 | TRBV28 | NA | NA | TRBJ1-4
TGCAGCGTTGGGGACACGACTTTAGCTTTCTTT | CSVGDTTLAFF | 11 | TRBV29-1 | few | NA | TRBJ1-1
TGTGCCACACGCCCCCGGACTTCGATCGGGGGTTCCTACGAGCAGTACTTC | CATRPRTSIGGSYEQYF | 17 | TRBV10-3 | NA | NA | TRBJ2-7
TGTGCCACCTCGAGGGGTTTAGCGGGAGACACAGATACGCAGTATTTT | CATSRGLAGDTDTQYF | 16 | TRBV7-9 | few | TRBD2 | TRBJ2-3
TGTGCCAGCAGCCTAGCGTGGGGGCTTCATAATGAGCAGTTCTTC | CASSLAWGLHNEQFF | 15 | TRBV7-2 | NA | NA | TRBJ2-1
TGTGCCAGCAGTTACGAGGGACGGGGGGCCGGTCAGCCCCAGCATTTT | CASSYEGRGAGQPQHF | 16 | TRBV6-6 | NA | NA | TRBJ1-5
TGTGCCAGCAGCAACCATGGGGAGACCCAGTACTTC | CASSNHGETQYF | 12 | TRBV7-6 | many | NA | TRBJ2-5
TGCAGGCCACAGGGGACTGAAGCTTTCTTT | CRPQGTEAFF | 10 | TRBV20-1 | few | TRBD1 | TRBJ1-1
TGTGCCAGCAGCTTAGAGGGTTACGGGTTGAGGGACACCAATGAGCAGTTCTTC | CASSLEGYGLRDTNEQFF | 18 | TRBV7-9 | few | NA | TRBJ2-1
TGTGCCAGCAGCTTGGCCTCGGCGGTGAACGCCATATATTTT | CASSLASAVNAIYF | 14 | TRBV5-5 | NA | NA | TRBJ1-3
TGTGCCAGCAGCCTAAACAATGAGCAGTTCTTC | CASSLNNEQFF | 11 | TRBV11-2 | few | NA | TRBJ2-1
TGTGCCACCAGTGATCGGGGGAGCAATCAGCCCCAGCATTTT | CATSDRGSNQPQHF | 14 | TRBV24-1 | few | NA | TRBJ1-5
TGTGCCAGCAAAGATGGGACAGGAAACACTGAAGCTTTCTTT | CASKDGTGNTEAFF | 14 | TRBV6-6 | NA | TRBD1 | TRBJ1-1
TGCAGCGTCCAACGACTGGTGGGACAGGGCACAGATACGCAGTATTTT | CSVQRLVGQGTDTQYF | 16 | TRBV29-1 | NA | TRBD1 | TRBJ2-3
TGTGCCATCAGTGCAAGTGGCGGGAGAAGGGAAAATGAGCAGCTCTTC | CAISASGGRRENEQLF | 16 | TRBV10-3 | NA | TRBD2 | TRBJ2-1
TGTGCCAGCAGCTTCTCCACAGGGGGAAATGAAAAACTGTTTTTT | CASSFSTGGNEKLFF | 15 | TRBV7-2 | many | TRBD1 | TRBJ1-4
TGTGCCGGCAGCCGGGACAGCCGAGATACGCAGTATTTT | CAGSRDSRDTQYF | 13 | TRBV3-1 | once | TRBD1 | TRBJ2-3
TGCAGTGCTAGAGATTGGACAACTAATGAAAAACTGTTTTTT | CSARDWTTNEKLFF | 14 | TRBV20-1 | few | NA | TRBJ1-4
TGTGCCAGCAATAGACAGGGGAGGCGAGAGACCCAGTACTTC | CASNRQGRRETQYF | 14 | TRBV28 | few | TRBD1 | TRBJ2-5
TGTGCCGGCAACAGCGGGCAGACGAATGGCTACACCTTC | CAGNSGQTNGYTF | 13 | TRBV7-2 | NA | NA | TRBJ1-2
TGTGCCAGCAGTTATGGGCAGGCAAATAATTCACCCCTCCACTTT | CASSYGQANNSPLHF | 15 | TRBV6-5 | many | NA | TRBJ1-6
TGTGCCAGCAGTTCGGAGACAGGGGCCAGGGAAAAACTGTTTTTT | CASSSETGAREKLFF | 15 | TRBV6-5 | many | TRBD1 | TRBJ1-4
TGTGCCAGCAGTTTGGGGAGGGGCTCCACAGATACGCAGTATTTT | CASSLGRGSTDTQYF | 15 | TRBV28 | NA | TRBD2 | TRBJ2-3